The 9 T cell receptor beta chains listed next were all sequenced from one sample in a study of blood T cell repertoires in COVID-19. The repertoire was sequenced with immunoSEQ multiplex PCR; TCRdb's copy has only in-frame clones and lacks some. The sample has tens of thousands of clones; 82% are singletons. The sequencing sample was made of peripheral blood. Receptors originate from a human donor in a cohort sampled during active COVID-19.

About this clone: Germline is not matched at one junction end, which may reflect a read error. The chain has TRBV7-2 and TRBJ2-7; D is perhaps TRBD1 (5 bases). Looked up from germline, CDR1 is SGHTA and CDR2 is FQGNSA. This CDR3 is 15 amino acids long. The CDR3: CASSPNPNRQGRIWF. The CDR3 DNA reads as TGTGCCAGCAGCCCAAACCCCAACCGTCAGGGAAGGATTTGGTTC. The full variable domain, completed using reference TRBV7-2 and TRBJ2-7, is GAGVSQSPSNKVTEKGKDVELRCDPISGHTALYWYRQSLGQGLEFLIYFQGNSAPDKSGLPSDRFSAERTGGSVSTLTIQRTQQEDSAVYLCASSPNPNRQGRIWFGPGTRLTVT.

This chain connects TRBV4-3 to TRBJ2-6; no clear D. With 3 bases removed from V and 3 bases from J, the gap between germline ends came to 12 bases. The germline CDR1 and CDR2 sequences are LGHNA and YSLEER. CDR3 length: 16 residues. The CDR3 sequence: CASSQLPVGGANVLTF. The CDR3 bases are TGCGCCAGCAGCCAGCTTCCGGTTGGTGGGGCCAACGTCCTGACTTTC.

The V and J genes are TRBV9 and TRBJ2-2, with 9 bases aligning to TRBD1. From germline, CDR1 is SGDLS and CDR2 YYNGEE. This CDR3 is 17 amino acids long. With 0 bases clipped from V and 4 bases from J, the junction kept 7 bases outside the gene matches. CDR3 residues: CASSVDGTGIRTGELFF. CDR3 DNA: TGTGCCAGCAGCGTAGACGGGACAGGGATCCGCACCGGGGAGCTGTTTTTT.

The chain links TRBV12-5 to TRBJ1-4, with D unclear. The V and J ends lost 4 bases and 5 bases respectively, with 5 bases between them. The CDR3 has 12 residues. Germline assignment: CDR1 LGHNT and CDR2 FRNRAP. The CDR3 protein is CASGSLNEKLFF. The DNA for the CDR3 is TGTGCTAGTGGTTCCCTCAATGAAAAACTGTTTTTT.

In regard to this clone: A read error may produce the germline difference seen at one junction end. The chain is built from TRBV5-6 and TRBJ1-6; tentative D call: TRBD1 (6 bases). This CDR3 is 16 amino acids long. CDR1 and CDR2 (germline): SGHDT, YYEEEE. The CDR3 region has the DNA TGTGCCAGCAGCTGGGCGACAGGATCCTATGATTCACCCCTCCACTTT. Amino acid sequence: CASSWATGSYDSPLHF.

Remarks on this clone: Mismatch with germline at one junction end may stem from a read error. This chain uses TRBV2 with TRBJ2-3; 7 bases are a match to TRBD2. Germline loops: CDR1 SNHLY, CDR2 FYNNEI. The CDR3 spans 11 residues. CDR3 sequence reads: CASKLTSVIVF. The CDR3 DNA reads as TGTGCCAGTAAGCTTACTAGCGTCATTGTGTTT.

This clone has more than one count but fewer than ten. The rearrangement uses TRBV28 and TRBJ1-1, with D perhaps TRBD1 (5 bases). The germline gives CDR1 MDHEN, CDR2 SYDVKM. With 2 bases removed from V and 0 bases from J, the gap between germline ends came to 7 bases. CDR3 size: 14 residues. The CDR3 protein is CASSLRQLNTEAFF. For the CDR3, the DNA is TGTGCCAGCAGTTTACGACAGCTGAACACTGAAGCTTTCTTT. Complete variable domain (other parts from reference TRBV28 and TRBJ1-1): DVKVTQSSRYLVKRTGEKVFLECVQDMDHENMFWYRQDPGLGLRLIYFSYDVKMKEKGDIPEGYSVSREKKERFSLILESASTNQTSMYLCASSLRQLNTEAFFGQGTRLTVV.

CDR3 sequence: CASSLMREGEQYF. For the CDR3, the DNA is TGTGCCAGCAGTTTAATGAGGGAAGGCGAGCAGTACTTC. J is TRBJ2-7 and V is TRBV12-3 or TRBV12-4, with D possibly TRBD2 on 5 matching bases. V lost 2 bases to trimming and J lost 6 bases, with 11 bases between them. This CDR3 contains 13 residues.

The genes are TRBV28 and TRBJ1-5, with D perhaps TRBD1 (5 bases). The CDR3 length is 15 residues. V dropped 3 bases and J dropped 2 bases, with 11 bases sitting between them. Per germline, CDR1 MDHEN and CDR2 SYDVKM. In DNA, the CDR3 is TGTGCCAGCAGTTTCGGGGGGTTTGGCAATCAGCCCCAGCATTTT. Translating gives CASSFGGFGNQPQHF.